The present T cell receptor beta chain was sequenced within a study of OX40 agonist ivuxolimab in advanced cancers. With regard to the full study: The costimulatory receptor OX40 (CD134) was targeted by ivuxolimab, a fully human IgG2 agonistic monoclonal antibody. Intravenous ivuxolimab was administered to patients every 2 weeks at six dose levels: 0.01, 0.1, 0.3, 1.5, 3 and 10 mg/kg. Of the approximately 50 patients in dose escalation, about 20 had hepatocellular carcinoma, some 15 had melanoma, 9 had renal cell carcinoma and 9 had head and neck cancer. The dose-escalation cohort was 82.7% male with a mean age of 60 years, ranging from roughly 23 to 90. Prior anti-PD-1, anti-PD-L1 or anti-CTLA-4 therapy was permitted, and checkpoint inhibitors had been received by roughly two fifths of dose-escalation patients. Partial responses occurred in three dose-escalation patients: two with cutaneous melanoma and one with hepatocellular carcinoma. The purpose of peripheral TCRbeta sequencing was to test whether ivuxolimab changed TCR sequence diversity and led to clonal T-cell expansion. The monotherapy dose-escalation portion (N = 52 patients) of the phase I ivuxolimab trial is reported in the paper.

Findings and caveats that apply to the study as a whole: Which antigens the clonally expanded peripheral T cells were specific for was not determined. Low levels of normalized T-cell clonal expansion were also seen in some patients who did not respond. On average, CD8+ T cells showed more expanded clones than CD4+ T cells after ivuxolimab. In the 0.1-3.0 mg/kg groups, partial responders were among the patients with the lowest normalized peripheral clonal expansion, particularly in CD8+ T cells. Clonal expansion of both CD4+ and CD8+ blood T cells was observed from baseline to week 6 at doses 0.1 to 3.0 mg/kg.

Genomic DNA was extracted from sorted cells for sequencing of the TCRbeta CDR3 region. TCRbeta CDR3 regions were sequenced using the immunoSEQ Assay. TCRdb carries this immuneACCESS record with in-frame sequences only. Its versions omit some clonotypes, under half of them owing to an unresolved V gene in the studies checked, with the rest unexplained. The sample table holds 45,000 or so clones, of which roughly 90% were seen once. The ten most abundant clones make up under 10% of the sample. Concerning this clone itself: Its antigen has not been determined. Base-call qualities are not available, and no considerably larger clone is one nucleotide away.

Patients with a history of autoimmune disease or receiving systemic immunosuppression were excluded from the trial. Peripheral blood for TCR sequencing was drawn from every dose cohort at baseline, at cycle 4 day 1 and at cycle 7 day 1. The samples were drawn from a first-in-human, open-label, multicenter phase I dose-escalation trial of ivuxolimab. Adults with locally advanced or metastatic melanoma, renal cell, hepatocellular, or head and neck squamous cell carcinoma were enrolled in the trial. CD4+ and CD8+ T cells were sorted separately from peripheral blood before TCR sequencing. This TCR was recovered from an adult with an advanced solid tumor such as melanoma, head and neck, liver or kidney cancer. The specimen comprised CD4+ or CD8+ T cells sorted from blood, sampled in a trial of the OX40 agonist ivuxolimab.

The nucleotide sequence reads as follows: TGTGCCAGCAGCGCTAACAGGGACACTGAAGCTTTCTTT. Its product reads: CASSANRDTEAFF. The rearrangement combines TRBV9 with TRBJ1-1; the D gene is perhaps TRBD1, on 6 matching bases. V is pared back by 3 bases and J by 3 bases, with 9 bases lying between the germline termini. Counted from cysteine to phenylalanine, this CDR3 has 13 amino acids. Kept here is only the CDR3 DNA, which spans 39 bases and is read in frame from base 1. The germline V gene provides CDR1 SGDLS and CDR2 YYNGEE.